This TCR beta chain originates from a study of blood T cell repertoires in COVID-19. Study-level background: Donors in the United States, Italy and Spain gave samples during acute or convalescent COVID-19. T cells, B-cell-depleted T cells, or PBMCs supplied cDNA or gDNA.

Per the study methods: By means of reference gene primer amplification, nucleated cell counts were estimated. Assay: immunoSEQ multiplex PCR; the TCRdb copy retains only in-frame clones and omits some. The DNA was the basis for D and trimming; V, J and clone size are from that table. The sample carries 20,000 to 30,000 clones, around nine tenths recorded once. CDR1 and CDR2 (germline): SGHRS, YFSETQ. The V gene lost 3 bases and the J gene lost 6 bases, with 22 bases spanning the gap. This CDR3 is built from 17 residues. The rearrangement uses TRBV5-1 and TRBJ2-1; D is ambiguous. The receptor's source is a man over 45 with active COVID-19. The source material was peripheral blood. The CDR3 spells CASSSWALSDGFNEQFF. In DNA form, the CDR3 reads TGCGCCAGCAGCTCCTGGGCCTTGTCGGATGGTTTCAATGAGCAGTTCTTC.